Below, 30 T cell receptor beta chains from the same sample are listed, as sequenced in a study of blood T cell repertoires in COVID-19. TCRdb's table, derived via immunoSEQ multiplex PCR, lists solely in-frame clones and lacks some. The repertoire has more than 300,000 clones, 90% of them found once; the top ten carry around 0.97%. Input material: peripheral blood. These receptors were obtained from a woman between 40 and 50 years old with COVID-19, enrolled during active disease.

This chain joins TRBV9 and TRBJ2-7; the match to TRBD2 covers 8 bases. The CDR3 sequence is 16 residues long. Germline V lookup: CDR1 SGDLS, CDR2 YYNGEE. Germline trimming cut 0 bases from V and 2 bases from J; bases unmatched to any gene: 7. The CDR3 DNA is TGTGCCAGCAGCGTAGGCGGTAGCGGGAACCCCTACGAGCAGTACTTC. Encoded protein: CASSVGGSGNPYEQYF.

The chain has TRBV7-2 and TRBJ2-5, with 10 bases lining up with TRBD2. With 2 bases clipped from V and 2 bases from J, the junction kept 5 bases outside the gene matches. The CDR3 consists of 16 residues. Germline CDR1 and CDR2: SGHTA and FQGNSA. This CDR3 is CASSLSLAGVQETQYF. CDR3 nucleotides: TGTGCCAGCAGCTTAAGTCTAGCGGGGGTTCAAGAGACCCAGTACTTC.

The chain uses TRBV6-5 and TRBJ1-2, with D possibly TRBD1 on 5 matching bases. This CDR3 has 14 residues. The V end lost 0 bases, the J end lost 4 bases, and 9 bases lay between the germline ends. Per germline, CDR1 MNHEY and CDR2 SVGAGI. The CDR3 is CASSYSRGGYGYTF. The CDR3 DNA is TGTGCCAGCAGTTACTCGCGGGGGGGCTATGGCTACACCTTC.

The table lists this clone with a count of one. The chain recombines TRBV7-9 with TRBJ2-3; D is perhaps TRBD1 (6 bases). The CDR3 spans 14 residues. Germline V CDR1 and CDR2: SEHNR, FQNEAQ (reference sequence). Trimming removed 5 bases from V and 1 base from J, with 10 bases in between. CDR3 residues: CASSQDSGTDTQYF. CDR3 coding DNA: TGTGCCAGCAGCCAGGACAGCGGCACAGATACGCAGTATTTT. The variable domain in full, with the rest retrieved from reference TRBV7-9 and TRBJ2-3, is DTGVSQNPRHKITKRGQNVTFRCDPISEHNRLYWYRQTLGQGPEFLTYFQNEAQLEKSRLLSDRFSAERPKGSFSTLEIQRTEQGDSAMYLCASSQDSGTDTQYFGPGTRLTVL.

The chain combines TRBV12-3 or TRBV12-4 with TRBJ1-2; D perhaps matches TRBD1 (5 bases). V was shortened by 6 bases and J by 5 bases, with 13 bases between the two germline ends. The CDR3 extends over 13 amino acids. As DNA, the CDR3 is TGTGCCAGCAGCCCGGGACTGCTATATGGCTACACCTTC. Translation gives CASSPGLLYGYTF.

The J gene is TRBJ2-7, the V gene TRBV5-4; perhaps TRBD2 as D (5 bases). V was pared by 0 bases and J by 7 bases, with 17 bases between. CDR3 length equals 15 residues. Germline V CDR1 and CDR2: SGHNT, YYREEE (reference sequence). The CDR3 spells CASSLGRQLPREQYF. The CDR3 bases are TGTGCCAGCAGCTTGGGGAGGCAGCTCCCGAGGGAGCAGTACTTC. Supplemented by reference TRBV5-4 and TRBJ2-7, the full variable domain reads ETGVTQSPTHLIKTRGQQVTLRCSSQSGHNTVSWYQQALGQGPQFIFQYYREEENGRGNFPPRFSGLQFPNYSSELNVNALELDDSALYLCASSLGRQLPREQYFGPGTRLTVT.

The V and J genes are TRBV19 and TRBJ2-1, with D hard to call. The CDR3 is made up of 12 amino acids. V lost 3 bases to trimming and J lost 6 bases, with 6 bases between them. Germline-derived CDR1 and CDR2 are LNHDA and SQIVND (reference sequence). CDR3 protein: CASSIPFNEQFF. The CDR3 coding sequence is TGTGCCAGTAGTATTCCCTTCAATGAGCAGTTCTTC.

This clone was seen only once. The J gene is TRBJ1-5, the V gene TRBV6-5; 10 nucleotides agree with TRBD1. The CDR3 extends over 15 amino acids. Germline-derived CDR1 and CDR2 are MNHEY and SVGAGI. V lost 4 bases, J lost 7 bases, and 7 bases stayed unmatched. DNA of the CDR3: TGTGCCAGCAGTTTCTACCGGGACAGGGGACAGCCCCAGCATTTT. This gives the protein CASSFYRDRGQPQHF.

The chain has TRBV19 and TRBJ1-5; TRBD1 aligns across 7 bases. Germline CDR1 is LNHDA and CDR2 is SQIVND (reference sequence). The CDR3 runs to 14 residues. J lost 4 bases, V lost 8 bases, and 8 bases had no gene match. DNA of the CDR3: TGTGCCAGTGCGGGACAGCAGAATAATCAGCCCCAGCATTTT. Protein product: CASAGQQNNQPQHF.

This clone was detected once. The chain is built from TRBV6-5 and TRBJ2-3; D is unresolved. The V gene's germline CDR1 is MNHEY and CDR2 SVGAGI. The CDR3 contains 14 residues. Trimming pared 4 bases from V and 2 bases from J, leaving 10 bases between. The CDR3 reads CASSLNSDTDTQYF. The CDR3 bases are TGTGCCAGCAGTTTGAACTCCGACACAGATACGCAGTATTTT.

The rearrangement uses TRBV7-8 and TRBJ1-5, with TRBD1 matching 8 bases. The CDR3 has 18 residues. The J segment lost 4 bases and the V segment lost 8 bases, leaving 19 bases of the junction unmatched. The V gene's germline CDR1 is SGHVS and CDR2 FQNEAQ. The CDR3 region is CASGRDRTTFMINQPQHF. CDR3 nucleotide sequence: TGTGCCAGCGGACGGGACAGGACTACCTTTATGATTAATCAGCCCCAGCATTTT.

This chain joins TRBV19 and TRBJ1-1; D is undetermined. Per the germline V gene, CDR1 is LNHDA and CDR2 is SQIVND (reference sequence). V lost 5 bases and J lost 1, with 14 bases in between. There are 15 residues in the CDR3. CDR3 nucleotides: TGTGCCAGTAGTTCTGATGGACTAGGGAACACTGAAGCTTTCTTT. It yields the protein CASSSDGLGNTEAFF.

The chain combines TRBV2 with TRBJ2-7; TRBD1 matches 10 bases. This CDR3 is built from 12 residues. The trim removed 9 bases at V and 6 bases at J, leaving 5 bases unmatched. Germline-derived CDR1 and CDR2 are SNHLY and FYNNEI. The DNA for the CDR3 is TGTGCCAGACGGACAGGGGGTGGCGAGCAGTACTTC. This translates into CARRTGGGEQYF.

V usage is TRBV19 and J usage is TRBJ2-5; D gene ambiguous. The CDR3 contains 11 residues. V dropped 8 bases and J dropped 4 bases, with 8 bases sitting between them. The germline CDR1 and CDR2 sequences are LNHDA and SQIVND (reference sequence). Written as DNA, the CDR3 is TGTGCCAGTTGGTCGGGAGAGACCCAGTACTTC. Amino acid sequence: CASWSGETQYF.

This chain links TRBV24-1 with TRBJ2-3; 9 nucleotides line up with TRBD2. The CDR3 runs 17 residues. The ends lost 6 bases at V and 2 bases at J; junction bases unmatched: 11. Per germline, CDR1 KGHDR and CDR2 SFDVKD. The CDR3 DNA sequence: TGTGCCACCAGTCCCGCTAGCGGGAAGGGCCCCACAGATACGCAGTATTTT. Protein: CATSPASGKGPTDTQYF.

J is TRBJ2-4 and V is TRBV3-1 (or the pseudogene TRBV3-2), with D possibly being TRBD1 (5 bases). Trimming pared 0 bases from V and 6 bases from J, leaving 12 bases between. The CDR3 is 15 amino acids. Germline-derived CDR1 and CDR2 are LGHDT and YNNKEL (reference sequence). This CDR3 is CASSQDLPQGNIQYF. The CDR3 bases are TGTGCCAGCAGCCAAGATCTTCCCCAGGGAAACATTCAGTACTTC.

The chain has TRBV3-1 (or the pseudogene TRBV3-2) and TRBJ2-2; TRBD2 aligns across 10 bases. Germline trimming cut 4 bases from V and 5 bases from J; bases unmatched to any gene: 7. The CDR3 spans 16 residues. Germline assignment: CDR1 LGHDT and CDR2 YNNKEL (reference sequence). The CDR3 bases are TGTGCCAGCAGCCGTTCTGGTAGCGGGGGGACCGGGGAGCTGTTTTTT. Protein sequence: CASSRSGSGGTGELFF.

This chain connects TRBV7-3 to TRBJ2-1, with 7 bases aligning to TRBD2. This CDR3 has 14 residues. Looked up from germline, CDR1 is SGHTA and CDR2 is FQGTGA. V lost 2 bases and J lost 11; bases outside the gene matches: 9. CDR3: CASSLQASGVQQFF. The CDR3, as DNA: TGTGCCAGCAGCTTACAAGCTAGCGGAGTCCAGCAGTTCTTC.

The rearrangement uses TRBV7-9 and TRBJ2-7; 7 bases agree with TRBD1. The J segment lost 4 bases and the V segment lost 8 bases, leaving 8 bases of the junction unmatched. CDR1 and CDR2 (germline): SEHNR, FQNEAQ (reference sequence). This CDR3 contains 13 residues. For the CDR3, the DNA is TGTGCCAGCCAAGGGGGCCCCGGGTACGAGCAGTACTTC. Amino acid sequence: CASQGGPGYEQYF.

The CDR3 bases are TGTGCCAGTAGTCCACAGGACAGACTGAACACTGAAGCTTTCTTT. It encodes CASSPQDRLNTEAFF. The gene calls are TRBV19 and TRBJ1-1, with D maybe TRBD1 (6 bases). Trimming cost V 5 bases and J 0 bases, with 13 bases left between them. The CDR3 extends over 15 amino acids. CDR1 is LNHDA, CDR2 SQIVND, per germline (reference sequence).

The chain employs TRBV5-4 and TRBJ1-3; 8 bases align to TRBD1. V dropped 4 bases and J dropped 4; count of bases not matched to a gene: 7. This CDR3 has 15 amino acids. Germline V gene sequence: CDR1 SGHNT, CDR2 YYREEE (reference sequence). CDR3 nucleotides: TGTGCCAGCAGCCCCCAGGGGGCGCAGGGAAACACCATATATTTT. This codes for CASSPQGAQGNTIYF. The full variable domain, rest sourced from reference TRBV5-4 and TRBJ1-3, is ETGVTQSPTHLIKTRGQQVTLRCSSQSGHNTVSWYQQALGQGPQFIFQYYREEENGRGNFPPRFSGLQFPNYSSELNVNALELDDSALYLCASSPQGAQGNTIYFGEGSWLTVV.

The chain is built from TRBV27 and TRBJ1-1, with TRBD1 identical over 7 bases. Germline V gene data show CDR1 as MNHEY and CDR2 as SMNVEV (reference sequence). V lost 5 bases to trimming and J lost 1 base; unmatched junction nucleotides: 4. CDR3 length equals 14 residues. DNA of the CDR3: TGTGCCAGCAGTCCATGGACAGGGAACACTGAAGCTTTCTTT. This encodes CASSPWTGNTEAFF.

The chain links TRBV30 to TRBJ2-3, with D hard to call. The CDR3 covers 13 residues. Looked up from germline, CDR1 is GTSNPN and CDR2 is SVGIG (reference sequence). Trimming pared 2 bases from V and 1 base from J, leaving 7 bases between. The CDR3 DNA reads as TGTGCCTGGAGTCGCCCAGGCACAGATACGCAGTATTTT. This sequence encodes CAWSRPGTDTQYF.

The rearrangement uses TRBV27 and TRBJ1-2, with TRBD1 as a possible D gene (5 bases). The CDR3 spans 16 residues. CDR1 MNHEY and CDR2 SMNVEV come from the germline V gene (reference sequence). The germline V and J ends were trimmed by 4 bases and 7 bases, with 22 bases remaining between them. The CDR3 region is CASSSFVSRVGGGYTF. Here the CDR3 DNA reads TGTGCCAGCAGTTCCTTTGTTTCCCGGGTCGGGGGTGGCTACACCTTC.

The V gene is TRBV19, the J gene TRBJ2-1; 7 bases align to TRBD2. The CDR3 is made up of 19 amino acids. Germline values: CDR1 LNHDA, CDR2 SQIVND (reference sequence). Trimming cost V 5 bases and J 0 bases; bases outside gene matches: 16. In DNA form, the CDR3 reads TGTGCCAGTAGTGCCCTGCCGGGGGGAGCGACCATCTCCTACAATGAGCAGTTCTTC. Translated: CASSALPGGATISYNEQFF.

This chain uses TRBV2 with TRBJ1-6, with 9 nucleotides matching TRBD1. V trimming: 6 bases; J trimming: 10 bases; junction bases outside the gene matches: 10. The germline V gene has CDR1 SNHLY and CDR2 FYNNEI. This CDR3 comprises 15 residues. The CDR3 bases are TGTGCCAGCAGACTCACCTGGACAGGGGAATCACCCCTCCACTTT. Its protein product is CASRLTWTGESPLHF.

The gene calls are TRBV28 and TRBJ1-2; 8 nucleotides agree with TRBD1. This CDR3 contains 15 residues. The trim removed 7 bases at V and 12 bases at J, leaving 19 bases unmatched. CDR1 is MDHEN and CDR2 is SYDVKM in the germline V gene. CDR3 protein: CASIPQEAQGGGHTF. CDR3 nucleotide sequence: TGTGCCAGCATCCCTCAAGAGGCACAGGGGGGAGGGCACACCTTC.

The chain joins TRBV27 to TRBJ2-2; 7 bases align to TRBD1. J gave up 6 bases and V 7 bases, and 5 bases lay outside the gene matches. The CDR3 has 13 amino acids. CDR1 is MNHEY, CDR2 SMNVEV, per germline (reference sequence). CDR3 bases: TGTGCCAGCACCCGTCAGGGGGCCGGGGAGCTGTTTTTT. It encodes CASTRQGAGELFF.

This clone was seen a single time. The rearrangement joins TRBV7-2 to TRBJ1-2; TRBD1 aligns across 9 bases. Germline values: CDR1 SGHTA, CDR2 FQGNSA. There are 13 residues in the CDR3. V shed 4 bases and J 7 bases; nucleotides not matched to a gene: 4. The CDR3 loop is CASSSGTGFGYTF. The CDR3 DNA is TGTGCCAGCAGCTCCGGGACAGGGTTTGGCTACACCTTC.

The count of this clone is one. CDR3 bases: TGTGCCAGCAGTTACGCAGGGAACGAAAATCAGCCCCAGCATTTT. Protein product: CASSYAGNENQPQHF. The V and J genes are TRBV6-2 or TRBV6-3 and TRBJ1-5, with a weak D call TRBD1 (5 bases). This CDR3 spans 15 amino acids. Germline CDR1 reads MNHEY; CDR2 reads SVGEGT. V dropped 2 bases and J dropped 4 bases, with 12 bases sitting between them.